Listed here are 27 T cell receptor beta chains from one sample, sequenced in a study of CD8 T cells in Susac syndrome. Roughly 0.45 to 1 ug RNA was reverse transcribed with random hexamers. TCRdb itself ran the immunoSEQ multiplex PCR reads through MiXCR, one entry per CDR3 protein. The table includes a few hundred thousand distinct CDR3 sequences, 75% to 90% detected once. Sequences were obtained from CD8+ T cells from PBMCs. The receptors were gathered from a human donor with multiple sclerosis.

The chain links TRBV4-3 to TRBJ2-7, with D perhaps TRBD1 or TRBD2 (5 bases each). This CDR3 region has 13 residues. V was cut by 0 bases and J by 4 bases, with 7 bases left in between. The V gene's germline CDR1 is LGHNA and CDR2 YSLEER. Written as DNA, the CDR3 is TGCGCCAGCAGCCAAGAGGGGGTGTACGAGCAGTACTTC. Protein sequence: CASSQEGVYEQYF.

The rearrangement links TRBV7-9 to TRBJ2-2; D is undetermined. The germline CDR1 and CDR2 sequences are SEHNR and FQNEAQ (reference sequence). Trimming cost V 2 bases and J 2 bases, with 6 bases left between them. This CDR3 comprises 14 residues. CDR3 amino acids: CASSLYPNTGELFF. The CDR3 DNA is TGTGCCAGCAGCTTATACCCCAACACCGGGGAGCTGTTTTTT. Complete variable domain (other parts from reference TRBV7-9 and TRBJ2-2): DTGVSQNPRHKITKRGQNVTFRCDPISEHNRLYWYRQTLGQGPEFLTYFQNEAQLEKSRLLSDRFSAERPKGSFSTLEIQRTEQGDSAMYLCASSLYPNTGELFFGEGSRLTVL.

Only a few counts were recorded for this clonotype. The rearrangement uses TRBV7-9 and TRBJ1-5; D gene ambiguous. Germline values: CDR1 SEHNR, CDR2 FQNEAQ (reference sequence). The CDR3 runs to 12 residues. Trimming shortened V by 5 bases and J by 9 bases, and 11 bases separated the two germline ends. For the CDR3, the DNA is TGTGCCAGCAGCCAAGGTAATGGGCCCCAGCATTTT. It is translated as CASSQGNGPQHF.

There are a few counts of this clonotype. The chain is built from TRBV6-2 or TRBV6-3 and TRBJ2-1, with TRBD2 matching 7 bases. Losses at the gene ends were 5 bases for V and 6 bases for J; bases not matched to a gene: 4. The CDR3 totals 13 residues. Germline V CDR1 and CDR2: MNHEY, SVGEGT. The CDR3 nucleotides read TGTGCCAGCAGTCCCCCGGGGGGCAATGAGCAGTTCTTC. Protein product: CASSPPGGNEQFF.

The V call is TRBV9, the J call TRBJ2-7; TRBD1 matches 8 bases. This CDR3 has 16 residues. Germline V lookup: CDR1 SGDLS, CDR2 YYNGEE. V lost 3 bases to trimming and J lost 0 bases; unmatched junction nucleotides: 8. CDR3 coding DNA: TGTGCCAGCAGCGGCGGACAGGGCCCGAGCTCCTACGAGCAGTACTTC. It is translated as CASSGGQGPSSYEQYF.

The rearrangement links TRBV9 to TRBJ2-3, with a weak D call TRBD2 (5 bases). The length of the CDR3 is 16 residues. Germline CDR1 reads SGDLS; CDR2 reads YYNGEE. Trimming shortened V by 0 bases and J by 0 bases, and 11 bases separated the two germline ends. The CDR3 spells CASSVAEGASTDTQYF. The CDR3 region has the DNA TGTGCCAGCAGCGTAGCCGAGGGTGCGAGCACAGATACGCAGTATTTT.

The rearrangement joins TRBV25-1 to TRBJ2-7, with D possibly TRBD2 on 5 matching bases. The CDR3 length is 17 residues. V was cut by 3 bases and J by 0 bases, with 18 bases left in between. Looked up from germline, CDR1 is MGHDK and CDR2 is SYGVNS. CDR3 in amino acids: CASSESEALAVSYEQYF. In DNA form, the CDR3 reads TGTGCCAGCAGTGAGTCCGAGGCGCTAGCCGTCTCCTACGAGCAGTACTTC.

This chain connects TRBV9 to TRBJ1-5; no definite D call. The CDR3 totals 14 residues. V lost 7 bases and J 2 bases, leaving 13 bases between the germline ends. Germline-derived CDR1 and CDR2 are SGDLS and YYNGEE. The CDR3 region is CASSRKGGNQPQHF. CDR3 sequence (DNA): TGTGCCAGCTCAAGGAAGGGAGGCAATCAGCCCCAGCATTTT.

The chain uses TRBV7-8 and TRBJ2-1; 11 positions agree with TRBD1. V was pared by 2 bases and J by 8 bases, with 5 bases of the junction left unmatched. The CDR3 loop spans 15 amino acids. Looked up from germline, CDR1 is SGHVS and CDR2 is FQNEAQ. CDR3 amino acids: CASSLTGQGAHEQFF. CDR3 nucleotide sequence: TGTGCCAGCAGCTTAACAGGACAGGGGGCCCATGAGCAGTTCTTC.

Concerning this clonotype itself: Because the CDR3's place on the DNA is in doubt, the DNA is left out and the CDR3 is given as listed by TCRdb. The V and J genes are TRBV7-5 and TRBJ2-1; whether TRBD1, the table's D call, matches the DNA was not checked. TRBV7-5 is a pseudogene. The CDR3 is made up of 17 amino acids, end residues included. Here the CDR3 reads CISVPEAPYRAMDEQFF.

This chain connects TRBV10-3 to TRBJ1-2; the D gene is possibly TRBD1 (6 bases). The CDR3 has 20 residues. Germline CDR1 and CDR2: ENHRY and SYGVKD. Deletions cut 2 bases from V and 5 bases from J, with 30 bases between. The chain's CDR3 is CAISEQYRARGGPTPYGYTF. CDR3 DNA sequence: TGTGCCATCAGTGAGCAGTACAGGGCACGAGGCGGCCCTACACCATATGGCTACACCTTC.

The CDR3 sequence: CACTGTGPYEQYF. The CDR3 nucleotides read TGTGCCTGTACCGGGACAGGGCCCTACGAGCAGTACTTC. The chain joins TRBV30 to TRBJ2-7, with 9 bases identical to TRBD1. Germline assignment: CDR1 GTSNPN and CDR2 SVGIG (reference sequence). Germline trimming cut 6 bases from V and 2 bases from J; bases unmatched to any gene: 5. The CDR3 sequence is 13 residues long.

The chain joins TRBV6-4 to TRBJ2-2, with a weak D call TRBD2 (5 bases). The V end lost 2 bases, the J end lost 3 bases, and 10 bases lay between the germline ends. The length of the CDR3 is 15 residues. CDR1 and CDR2 (germline): MRHNA, SNTAGT. CDR3 DNA sequence: TGTGCCAGCAGTGACGGGCGGGCTGACACCGGGGAGCTGTTTTTT. It yields the protein CASSDGRADTGELFF.

V usage is TRBV5-1 and J usage is TRBJ1-1, with D perhaps TRBD1 (6 bases). The CDR3 contains 13 residues. CDR1 and CDR2 (germline): SGHRS, YFSETQ. The V end was cut by 4 bases, the J end by 6 bases, with 13 bases between. CDR3 amino acids: CASSTPRGPEAFF. In DNA form, the CDR3 reads TGCGCCAGCAGCACTCCCAGGGGTCCTGAAGCTTTCTTT. The full variable domain, its missing parts supplied by reference TRBV5-1 and TRBJ1-1, is KAGVTQTPRYLIKTRGQQVTLSCSPISGHRSVSWYQQTPGQGLQFLFEYFSETQRNKGNFPGRFSGRQFSNSRSEMNVSTLELGDSALYLCASSTPRGPEAFFGQGTRLTVV.

V gene TRBV28 combines with J gene TRBJ2-3; D may be TRBD2 (6 bases). CDR3 size: 15 residues. Trimming left V 8 bases short and J 2 bases short, with 17 bases between. CDR1 MDHEN and CDR2 SYDVKM come from the germline V gene. CDR3: CASGPLAGFTDTQYF. In DNA form, the CDR3 reads TGTGCCAGCGGCCCCCTTGCGGGGTTCACAGATACGCAGTATTTT. Full variable domain (missing parts from reference TRBV28 and TRBJ2-3): DVKVTQSSRYLVKRTGEKVFLECVQDMDHENMFWYRQDPGLGLRLIYFSYDVKMKEKGDIPEGYSVSREKKERFSLILESASTNQTSMYLCASGPLAGFTDTQYFGPGTRLTVL.

The rearrangement uses TRBV28 and TRBJ1-1; D is undetermined. CDR1 and CDR2 from the germline V gene are MDHEN and SYDVKM. Trimming cost V 2 bases and J 6 bases, with 25 bases left between them. The CDR3 loop spans 18 amino acids. The CDR3: CASSLEVVRERDFPEAFF. The CDR3, as DNA: TGTGCCAGCAGTTTAGAGGTTGTTCGGGAAAGGGATTTTCCTGAAGCTTTCTTT.

The rearrangement joins TRBV6-2 or TRBV6-3 to TRBJ2-3; 8 bases map to TRBD2. Germline trimming cut 6 bases from V and 2 bases from J; bases unmatched to any gene: 4. Germline values: CDR1 MNHEY, CDR2 SVGEGT. This CDR3 spans 14 amino acids. CDR3 protein: CASRQLADTDTQYF. In DNA, the CDR3 is TGTGCCAGCAGGCAACTAGCGGACACAGATACGCAGTATTTT.

The chain recombines TRBV9 with TRBJ1-2; D gene unclear. The CDR3 sequence is 13 residues long. Trimming took 3 bases from V and 3 from J, leaving 9 bases between them. The germline V gene has CDR1 SGDLS and CDR2 YYNGEE. This CDR3 reads CASSAPTDYGYTF. The CDR3 DNA reads TGTGCCAGCAGCGCACCTACAGACTATGGCTACACCTTC.

J is TRBJ1-5 and V is TRBV6-2 or TRBV6-3; D remains ambiguous. This CDR3 comprises 18 residues. Trimming cost V 0 bases and J 0 bases, with 15 bases left between them. Looked up from germline, CDR1 is MNHEY and CDR2 is SVGEGT. The CDR3 spells CASSYSQDAAYSNQPQHF. The CDR3 DNA reads TGTGCCAGCAGTTACTCGCAGGATGCGGCTTATAGCAATCAGCCCCAGCATTTT.

The chain combines TRBV7-9 with TRBJ2-1, with D hard to call. This CDR3 comprises 12 residues. V was clipped by 1 base and J by 9 bases, with 7 bases between them. Germline V CDR1 and CDR2: SEHNR, FQNEAQ (reference sequence). The CDR3 sequence: CASSLERVEQFF. The CDR3 coding sequence is TGTGCCAGCAGCTTAGAAAGGGTTGAGCAGTTCTTC.

V usage is TRBV20-1 and J usage is TRBJ2-1; the match to TRBD2 covers 14 bases. The CDR3 extends over 20 amino acids. V trimming: 3 bases; J trimming: 3 bases; junction bases outside the gene matches: 16. From germline, CDR1 is DFQATT and CDR2 SNEGSKA (reference sequence). CDR3 DNA: TGCAGTGCTAGGGGGGCCCCGGGACTAGCGGGAGTGGAGGACTACAATGAGCAGTTCTTC. Translating it yields CSARGAPGLAGVEDYNEQFF.

The CDR3 protein is CASSSLMGQETQYF. The CDR3 DNA follows: TGCGCCAGCAGCTCGCTGATGGGACAAGAGACCCAGTACTTC. V gene TRBV4-3 combines with J gene TRBJ2-5; D not certain. Trimming stripped 5 bases from V and 2 bases from J, with 12 bases between. Germline-derived CDR1 and CDR2 are LGHNA and YSLEER. The CDR3 totals 14 residues.

The chain uses TRBV6-2 or TRBV6-3 and TRBJ1-2; D not certain. The germline V gene has CDR1 MNHEY and CDR2 SVGEGT. This CDR3 is built from 13 residues. The V end was cut by 0 bases, the J end by 8 bases, with 10 bases between. The CDR3 protein is CASSYSPGEGYTF. Written as DNA, the CDR3 is TGTGCCAGCAGTTACTCTCCGGGAGAGGGCTACACCTTC.

This clonotype has only one observation. This sequence joins TRBV7-8 and TRBJ2-1, with D possibly TRBD1 on 6 matching bases. The germline V and J ends were trimmed by 4 bases and 7 bases, with 11 bases remaining between them. The germline V gene encodes CDR1 SGHVS and CDR2 FQNEAQ. The length of the CDR3 is 13 residues. CDR3: CASSSHGTNEQFF. CDR3 in DNA: TGTGCCAGCAGCTCCCACGGGACAAATGAGCAGTTCTTC.

The rearrangement links TRBV5-6 to TRBJ2-1; 11 nucleotides match TRBD2. Germline V CDR1 and CDR2: SGHDT, YYEEEE. With 7 bases clipped from V and 9 bases from J, the junction kept 9 bases outside the gene matches. This CDR3 region has 14 residues. The CDR3 here is CASRSSLAGVEQFF. In DNA, the CDR3 is TGTGCCAGCCGCTCCTCACTAGCGGGAGTTGAGCAGTTCTTC.

The chain uses TRBV29-1 and TRBJ2-5; 12 bases fit TRBD2. The ends lost 4 bases at V and 5 bases at J; junction bases unmatched: 8. Per the germline V gene, CDR1 is SQVTM and CDR2 is ANQGSEA. This CDR3 is built from 15 residues. The CDR3 region has the DNA TGCAGCGTTGCGCTAGCGGGAGGGCCTGGTGAGACCCAGTACTTC. Protein product: CSVALAGGPGETQYF.

The V call is TRBV10-3, the J call TRBJ1-5; D may be TRBD1 (5 bases). V gave up 3 bases and J gave up 5 bases, with 8 bases separating them. Germline CDR1 ENHRY, CDR2 SYGVKD. This CDR3 has 13 residues. CDR3 sequence (DNA): TGTGCCATCAGTGACGCGGGGGATCAGCCCCAGCATTTT. Residues: CAISDAGDQPQHF.